These T cell receptor beta chains were read from a single sample in a study of shared clonotypes between healthy human individuals. Only in-frame clones appear in the TCRdb table, and some are missing; sequencing was by immunoSEQ multiplex PCR. There are millions of clones in the sample; more than 80% occur only once, and roughly 0.14% lies in the top ten. The specimen sequenced was naive CD4+ T cells sorted from blood. These receptors originate from a man aged 18-30 years in good health. Both conserved end residues are part of each CDR3. A D gene is named only where the DNA matches it firmly. Clone size appears in some rows only: once, few, many, or a class for an expanded clone.

TRBV2	-	-	TRBJ1-3	TGTGCCAGCATCGGGACCTCTGGAAACACCATATATTTT	CASIGTSGNTIYF
TRBV5-1	-	TRBD1	TRBJ1-3	TGCGCCAGCAGCATGGACAGGGCAGCTGGAAACACCATATATTTT	CASSMDRAAGNTIYF
TRBV18	-	TRBD2	TRBJ2-5	TGTGCCAGCTCACCAGGGACTAGCGTAGAGACCCAGTACTTC	CASSPGTSVETQYF
TRBV6-5	-	-	TRBJ1-1	TGTGCCAGCAGTTATATGTTGAACACTGAAGCTTTCTTT	CASSYMLNTEAFF
TRBV2	-	-	TRBJ1-1	TGTGCCAGCACTTGGGACGCTGGAGAAGCTTTCTTT	CASTWDAGEAFF
TRBV7-9	-	-	TRBJ1-5	TGTGCCAGCAGCTTAAGCAATCAGCCCCAGCATTTT	CASSLSNQPQHF
TRBV5-5	-	-	TRBJ1-1	TGTGCCAGCAGCTTGGCTATTGTCCGGAACACTGAAGCTTTCTTT	CASSLAIVRNTEAFF
TRBV6-5	-	-	TRBJ1-1	TGTGCCAGCAGTTACTCGGGGACAAGGGCTGGTGAAGCTTTCTTT	CASSYSGTRAGEAFF
TRBV28	-	-	TRBJ1-3	TGTGCCTGTGTTAGAGGGAGCTCTGGAAACACCATATATTTT	CACVRGSSGNTIYF
TRBV27	once	TRBD2	TRBJ2-6	TGTGCCAGCAGGTCCCCAACGGGGGGCTCTGGGGCCAACGTCCTGACTTTC	CASRSPTGGSGANVLTF
TRBV6-1	-	TRBD2	TRBJ2-5	TGTGCCACTTATCTAGCGGGAGGGAGTAAGACCCAGTACTTC	CATYLAGGSKTQYF
TRBV4-2	-	-	TRBJ1-3	TGTGCCAGCAGCCAAGAAGGGGGCTCTGGAAACACCATATATTTT	CASSQEGGSGNTIYF
TRBV6-6	-	-	TRBJ1-5	TGTGCCAGCAGTCGGAACACCAATCAGCCCCAGCATTTT	CASSRNTNQPQHF
TRBV18	-	-	TRBJ2-1	TGTGCCAGCTCAATGGGACTGTACAATGAGCAGTTCTTC	CASSMGLYNEQFF
TRBV11-2	-	TRBD2	TRBJ2-5	TGTGCCAGCAGCTTAAGACTAGCGGGGACTCGGGAGACCCAGTACTTC	CASSLRLAGTRETQYF
TRBV5-1	-	-	TRBJ1-3	TGCGCCAGCAGCCCCGACGGAAGCTCTGGAAACACCATATATTTT	CASSPDGSSGNTIYF
TRBV7-9	-	TRBD2	TRBJ2-1	TGTGCCAGCAGCTTGGGCCGGGGGGTCAACAATGAGCAGTTCTTC	CASSLGRGVNNEQFF
TRBV7-9	-	-	TRBJ2-1	TGTGCCAGCAGCTTAGGTGCCTACAATGAGCAGTTCTTC	CASSLGAYNEQFF
TRBV4-1	-	-	TRBJ2-5	TGCGCCAGCTCCGCCGGAAGGTGGGAGACCCAGTACTTC	CASSAGRWETQYF
TRBV19	-	TRBD1	TRBJ2-3	TGTGCCAGTAGCGCTGACAGGGCCACAGATACGCAGTATTTT	CASSADRATDTQYF
TRBV30	-	-	TRBJ1-3	TGTGCCTGGAGTGACTTTCTGTCTGGAAACACCATATATTTT	CAWSDFLSGNTIYF
TRBV6-6	-	TRBD1	TRBJ2-7	TGTGCCAGCAGTTACACCCGGGACAGGGGAACCTACGAGCAGTACTTC	CASSYTRDRGTYEQYF
TRBV25-1	-	-	TRBJ2-1	TGTGCCAGCAGTGAGTGGGGCCGGGCCCGCAATGAGCAGTTCTTC	CASSEWGRARNEQFF
TRBV6-5	-	-	TRBJ1-5	TGTGCCAGCAGTCGGGACATCGAACGGGGGCAGCCCCAGCATTTT	CASSRDIERGQPQHF
TRBV5-5	-	-	TRBJ1-1	TGTGCCAGCAGCTTGACCCCGGACAGTTGGAACACTGAAGCTTTCTTT	CASSLTPDSWNTEAFF
TRBV18	-	-	TRBJ2-6	TGTGCCAGCTTGCCGGACTCTGGGGCCAACGTCCTGACTTTC	CASLPDSGANVLTF
TRBV5-1	few	TRBD1	TRBJ1-6	TGCGCCAGCAGCTTGGAGGGACAGGGGTATTCACCCCTCCACTTT	CASSLEGQGYSPLHF
TRBV5-1	-	-	TRBJ1-4	TGCGCCAGCAGCTTCACCGGGGGGAAAACTAATGAAAAACTGTTTTTT	CASSFTGGKTNEKLFF